This T cell receptor (beta chain) was sequenced during a study of blood T cell repertoires in COVID-19. The data were produced by immunoSEQ multiplex PCR, yet TCRdb's version contains in-frame clones alone and is incomplete. The data hold approximately 90,000 clones, with approximately 80% observed a single time. This CDR3 has 13 residues. In germline, CDR1 is SEHNR, CDR2 FQNEAQ (reference sequence). Trimming removed 7 bases at V and 7 bases at J, with 13 bases between. The specimen sequenced was peripheral blood. This TCR was recovered from a woman at least 80 years old with active or convalescent COVID-19. The genes are TRBV7-9 and TRBJ1-4; D might be TRBD1 (5 bases). The DNA of the CDR3 is TGTGCCAGCAAAGGGGCCGCAGGTGAAAAACTGTTTTTT. Its protein is CASKGAAGEKLFF.